The source of this TCR beta chain is a study of blood T cell repertoires in COVID-19. V was clipped by 2 bases and J by 4 bases; unmatched bases: 4. Germline assignment: CDR1 MNHEY and CDR2 SVGAGI. This CDR3 is 15 amino acids long. Produced via immunoSEQ multiplex PCR; TCRdb's table is partial and in-frame only. The sample lists some 260,000 clones, roughly 88% seen once, with 10% in the top ten. The sample taken for sequencing was peripheral blood. This TCR derives from a woman in her 70s with COVID-19, enrolled during active disease. V and J are TRBV6-5 and TRBJ1-1; 10 bases map to TRBD1. The CDR3 region has the DNA TGTGCCAGCAGTTACCCGGGACAGGGGAGCACTGAAGCTTTCTTT. It is translated as CASSYPGQGSTEAFF.